The entry below describes one TCR beta chain. Its antigen is not identified. V lost 9 bases and J 6 bases, leaving 13 bases between the germline ends. Per the germline V gene, CDR1 is SGHRS and CDR2 is YFSETQ. The CDR3 is made up of 11 amino acids. The source of the sample is a study of beta chain features in type 1 diabetes. Sorting that relied on CD45RO/CCR7/CD25/CD127/CD95/CD27 yielded CD4+ naive, central memory, regulatory and stem cell-like memory cells. Once sorted, every population was more than 95% pure. Sequencing targeted expressed TCRB transcripts, as all isolated RNA had been reverse transcribed. The assay was immunoSEQ multiplex PCR, and TCRdb's table has in-frame clones only and misses some. The sample lists some 170,000 clones; 63% were seen once. General observations from the study: Type 1 diabetes patients had VDJ junctions that carried fewer insertions and more deletions. Within each of all four CD4+ subsets, Type 1 diabetes patients had TCRB CDR3s that were moderately but significantly shorter.

The TCR sequence derives from a young man with type 1 diabetes. What was sequenced was naive CD4+ T cells from blood. J is TRBJ2-7 and V is TRBV5-1; D not certain. CDR3 coding DNA: TGCGCCACTGTTGGGCCCTCCGAGCAGTACTTC. Amino acids: CATVGPSEQYF.